This T cell receptor beta chain comes out of a study of PD-L1 blockade in urothelial cancer. Assay used: immunoSEQ multiplex PCR; TCRdb lists only in-frame clones, some missing. The data show about 41,000 clones, over 75% seen once. The source material was PBMCs, sampled around atezolizumab (anti-PD-L1) treatment. The clonotype was recovered from a man aged 55-75 years with urothelial cancer.

CDR3: CASSIVLLSEQYF. Here the CDR3 DNA reads TGTGCCAGTAGTATAGTCCTCCTTTCCGAGCAGTACTTC. The chain is built from TRBV19 and TRBJ2-7; D call uncertain. The CDR3 length is 13 residues. V was trimmed by 1 base and J by 6 bases, leaving 10 bases between them. CDR1 is LNHDA, CDR2 SQIVND, per germline (reference sequence). Supplemented by reference TRBV19 and TRBJ2-7, the full variable domain reads DGGITQSPKYLFRKEGQNVTLSCEQNLNHDAMYWYRQDPGQGLRLIYYSQIVNDFQKGDIAEGYSVSREKKESFPLTVTSAQKNPTAFYLCASSIVLLSEQYFGPGTRLTVT.